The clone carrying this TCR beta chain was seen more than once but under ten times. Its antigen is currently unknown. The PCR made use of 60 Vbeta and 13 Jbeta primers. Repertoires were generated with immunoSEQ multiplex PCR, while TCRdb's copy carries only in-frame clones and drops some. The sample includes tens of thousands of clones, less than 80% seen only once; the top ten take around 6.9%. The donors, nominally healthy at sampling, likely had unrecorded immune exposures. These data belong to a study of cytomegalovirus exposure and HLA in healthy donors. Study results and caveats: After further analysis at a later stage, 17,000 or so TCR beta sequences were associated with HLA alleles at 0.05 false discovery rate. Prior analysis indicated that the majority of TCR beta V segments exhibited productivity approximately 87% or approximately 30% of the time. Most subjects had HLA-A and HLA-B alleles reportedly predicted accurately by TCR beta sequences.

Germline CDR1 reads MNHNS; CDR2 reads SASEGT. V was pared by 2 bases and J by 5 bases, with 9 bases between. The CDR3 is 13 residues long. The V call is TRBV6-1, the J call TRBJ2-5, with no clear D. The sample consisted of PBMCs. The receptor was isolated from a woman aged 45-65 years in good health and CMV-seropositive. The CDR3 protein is CASSEIAAETQYF. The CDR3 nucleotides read TGTGCCAGCAGTGAAATAGCTGCGGAGACCCAGTACTTC.